This TCR beta chain was documented in a study of blood T cell repertoires in COVID-19. Study-wide background: Acute and convalescent COVID-19 specimens originated in the United States, Italy and Spain. The analysed material was cDNA or gDNA that came from T cells, B-cell-depleted T cells, or PBMCs.

The germline gives CDR1 SGDLS, CDR2 YYNGEE. Losses at the gene ends were 1 base for V and 5 bases for J; bases not matched to a gene: 8. This CDR3 has 15 residues. Original data processing: Quantification of nucleated cells was approximated via reference gene primer amplification. Profiling relied on immunoSEQ multiplex PCR, and the TCRdb table lists in-frame clones only, not all of them. V, J and clone size reflect that table, while D and trimming were determined from the DNA. The data show roughly 300,000 clones, over 75% seen once. The chain carries TRBV9 and TRBJ2-7, with TRBD1 matching over 8 bases. This sequence originates from a man aged 18 to 29 with active or convalescent COVID-19. Sequencing was performed on peripheral blood. The chain's CDR3 is CASSVSGDRGDEQYF. In nucleotides, the CDR3 is TGTGCCAGCAGCGTATCGGGAGACAGGGGCGACGAGCAGTACTTC.